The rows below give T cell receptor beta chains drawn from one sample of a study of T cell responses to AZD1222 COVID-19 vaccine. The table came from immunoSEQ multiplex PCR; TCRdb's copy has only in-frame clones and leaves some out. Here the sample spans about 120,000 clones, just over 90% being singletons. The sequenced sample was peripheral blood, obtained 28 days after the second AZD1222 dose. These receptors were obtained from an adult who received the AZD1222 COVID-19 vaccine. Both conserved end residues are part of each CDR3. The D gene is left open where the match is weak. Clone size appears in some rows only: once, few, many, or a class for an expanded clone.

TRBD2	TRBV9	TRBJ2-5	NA	TGTGCCAGCAGCGTAGCCACGGGACTAGGCCTGGAGACCCAGTACTTC	CASSVATGLGLETQYF
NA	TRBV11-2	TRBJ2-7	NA	TGTGCCAGCAGCTCCTGGGGGAGACAGGGACTCTCCTACGAGCAGTACTTC	CASSSWGRQGLSYEQYF
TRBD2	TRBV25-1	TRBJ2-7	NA	TGTGCCAGCAGTGACCGGGCTAGCGGGAGTTACGAGCAGTACTTC	CASSDRASGSYEQYF
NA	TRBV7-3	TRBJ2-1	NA	TGTGCCAGCAGCTTAATGAGCGGAGACTTTGAGCAGTTCTTC	CASSLMSGDFEQFF
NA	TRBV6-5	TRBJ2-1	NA	TGTGCCAGCAGTTACCGCCGGGCTAACAATGAGCAGTTCTTC	CASSYRRANNEQFF
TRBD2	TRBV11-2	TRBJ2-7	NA	TGTGCCAGCAGCCCATCCCCGGGACTAGCGGGAAGAATCTCCTACGAGCAGTACTTC	CASSPSPGLAGRISYEQYF
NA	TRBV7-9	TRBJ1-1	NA	TGTGCCAGCAGCCGGAGGACAGCGAACACTGAAGCTTTCTTT	CASSRRTANTEAFF
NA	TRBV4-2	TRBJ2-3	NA	TGTGCCAGCAGCCAGCAGAGATCAGATACGCAGTATTTT	CASSQQRSDTQYF
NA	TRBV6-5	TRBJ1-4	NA	TGTGCCAGCACCGCGGGGGCACGTGAAAAACTGTTTTTT	CASTAGAREKLFF
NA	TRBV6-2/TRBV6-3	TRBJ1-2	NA	TGTGCCAGCAGTCCAGGGCACTATGGCTACACCTTC	CASSPGHYGYTF
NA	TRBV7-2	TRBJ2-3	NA	TGTGCCAGCAGTAACGGTGGGCGGGGTGGCACAGATACGCAGTATTTT	CASSNGGRGGTDTQYF
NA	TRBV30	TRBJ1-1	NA	TGTGCCTGGAGTGGGTTCACTGAAGCTTTCTTT	CAWSGFTEAFF
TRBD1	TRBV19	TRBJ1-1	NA	TGTGCCAGTGTCCCCGGGACAGTCCACACTGAAGCTTTCTTT	CASVPGTVHTEAFF
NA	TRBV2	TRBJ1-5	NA	TGTGCCAGCAACTCCGGGACATTTTCCCGTAGTGAAAATCAGCCCCAGCATTTT	CASNSGTFSRSENQPQHF
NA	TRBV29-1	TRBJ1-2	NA	TGCAGCGTTGCATCGGGAGGCTATGGCTACACCTTC	CSVASGGYGYTF
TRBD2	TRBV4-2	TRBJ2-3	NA	TGTGCCAGCAGCCAAGAATGGATAGCGGGACGCGGTATGAGCACAGATACGCAGTATTTT	CASSQEWIAGRGMSTDTQYF
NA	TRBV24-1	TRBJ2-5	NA	TGTGCCATCCACCGCCGGGGGAGAGAGACCCAGTACTTC	CAIHRRGRETQYF
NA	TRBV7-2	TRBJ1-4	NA	TGTGCCAGCAGCTTAGGGCAGGGACCACCTAATGAAAAACTGTTTTTT	CASSLGQGPPNEKLFF
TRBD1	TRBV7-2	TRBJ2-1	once	TGTGCCAGCAGCCCTCACCTCGACAGGGCCAATGAGCAGTTCTTC	CASSPHLDRANEQFF
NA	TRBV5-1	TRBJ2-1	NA	TGCGCCAGCAGCTTGAGGGGGGGCGCCTCCTACAATGAGCAGTTCTTC	CASSLRGGASYNEQFF
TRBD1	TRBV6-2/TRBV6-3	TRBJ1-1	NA	TGTGCCAGCAGTACCAGACAGGGCCTGAACACTGAAGCTTTCTTT	CASSTRQGLNTEAFF
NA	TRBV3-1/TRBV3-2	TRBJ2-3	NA	TGTGCCAGCAGCCGAACGTGGCGAGGGGGGATGGCAGATACGCAGTATTTT	CASSRTWRGGMADTQYF
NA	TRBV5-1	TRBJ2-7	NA	TGCGCCAGCAGCTTGACAGGAGGGGGGACCTACGAGCAGTACTTC	CASSLTGGGTYEQYF
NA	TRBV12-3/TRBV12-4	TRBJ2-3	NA	TGTGCCAGCACCGCTAGCACAGATACGCAGTATTTT	CASTASTDTQYF
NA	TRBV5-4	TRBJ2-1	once	TGTGCCAGCAGCTTGTCCAGGGGCGACAATGAGCAGTTCTTC	CASSLSRGDNEQFF
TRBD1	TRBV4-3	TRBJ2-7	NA	TGCGCCAGCAGCCAAGTAGTGGGACAGGGGGCAAGGGAGCAGTACTTC	CASSQVVGQGAREQYF
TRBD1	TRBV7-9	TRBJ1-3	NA	TGTGCCAGCAGCTTGGGACAGGCTGGAAACACCATATATTTT	CASSLGQAGNTIYF
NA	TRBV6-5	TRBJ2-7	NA	TGTGCCAGCAGGCGGGGGCAGACAAACTACGAGCAGTACTTC	CASRRGQTNYEQYF
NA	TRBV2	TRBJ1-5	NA	TGTGCCAGCAGTGTAGGGCAGGGGCCGAATCAGCCCCAGCATTTT	CASSVGQGPNQPQHF
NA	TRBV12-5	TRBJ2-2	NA	TGTGCTAGTGCCCTTGGTTCGGGAAACACCGGGGAGCTGTTTTTT	CASALGSGNTGELFF
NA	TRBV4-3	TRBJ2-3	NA	TGCGCCAGCAGCCAAGCGTTGGCTAGCGGCACAGATACGCAGTATTTT	CASSQALASGTDTQYF
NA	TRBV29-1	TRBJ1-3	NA	TGCAGCGTTCTCAGGGAAGGCCGAAACACCATATATTTT	CSVLREGRNTIYF
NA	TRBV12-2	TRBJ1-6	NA	TGTGCAAGTCGCTTAGCTCCAGGGGAGTGGTCACCCCTCCACTTT	CASRLAPGEWSPLHF
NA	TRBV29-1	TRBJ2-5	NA	TGCAGCACAGGAGGGGGGGGGTTGGAGACCCAGTACTTC	CSTGGGGLETQYF
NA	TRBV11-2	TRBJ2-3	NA	TGTGCCAGCAGCTTAGTAATAGGCCCAACGGATACGCAGTATTTT	CASSLVIGPTDTQYF
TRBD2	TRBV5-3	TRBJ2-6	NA	TGTGCCAGAAGCTTGGATCGGACTAGCTTCCTCCATGACGTCCTGACTTTC	CARSLDRTSFLHDVLTF
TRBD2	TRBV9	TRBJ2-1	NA	TGTGCCAGCAGCGTAGATAGCGGGTCCTACAATGAGCAGTTCTTC	CASSVDSGSYNEQFF
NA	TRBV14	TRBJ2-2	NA	TGTGCCAGCAGCCAACGTCAGGGGCGGGGGAACACCGGGGAGCTGTTTTTT	CASSQRQGRGNTGELFF
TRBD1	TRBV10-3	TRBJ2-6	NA	TGTGCCATCAGTCTGACAGGGTCGGGGGCCAACGTCCTGACTTTC	CAISLTGSGANVLTF
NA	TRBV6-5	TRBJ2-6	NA	TGTGCCAGCAGTTATCGGGGGATCTCTGGGGCCAACGTCCTGACTTTC	CASSYRGISGANVLTF
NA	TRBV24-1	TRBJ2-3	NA	TGTGCCACCAGTACGGGGAGCGGTTCTAGCACAGATACGCAGTATTTT	CATSTGSGSSTDTQYF
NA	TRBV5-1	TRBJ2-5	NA	TGCGCCAGCGCGACAGGATTAGCGCAAGAGACCCAGTACTTC	CASATGLAQETQYF
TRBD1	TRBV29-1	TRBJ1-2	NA	TGCGGCGCGCTTTCTACAGGGGGCGGCCGCGGTGGCTACACCTTC	CGALSTGGGRGGYTF
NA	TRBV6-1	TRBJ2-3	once	TGTGCCAGCAGTGGATTCAACAGGGGGGGCGCAGATACGCAGTATTTT	CASSGFNRGGADTQYF